These 3 T cell receptor beta chains were sequenced from one sample in a study of cytomegalovirus exposure and HLA in healthy donors. The PCR used 60 Vbeta and 13 Jbeta primers. Assay used: immunoSEQ multiplex PCR; TCRdb lists only in-frame clones, some missing. The table includes roughly 160,000 clones, more than 80% detected once. Sequenced input: PBMCs. All receptors derive from a woman in her 30s in good health and CMV-seropositive.

This chain uses TRBV28 with TRBJ2-1, with a tentative D call TRBD2 (5 bases). Trimming removed 7 bases from V and 1 base from J, with 20 bases in between. CDR1 is MDHEN and CDR2 is SYDVKM in the germline V gene. The CDR3 spans 17 residues. The CDR3 loop is CASIPYGEGRSYNEQFF. The CDR3 DNA is TGTGCCAGCATTCCCTATGGTGAGGGTAGGTCCTACAATGAGCAGTTCTTC.

The chain employs TRBV10-2 and TRBJ2-3; tentative D call: TRBD2 (7 bases). Trimming cost V 0 bases and J 4 bases, with 17 bases left between them. CDR1 and CDR2 from the germline V gene are WSHSY and SAAADI. The CDR3 is 17 amino acids. The DNA for the CDR3 is TGCGCCAGCAGTGAGTCGGGGCAGGGAGGGGGAGCAGATACGCAGTATTTT. Residues: CASSESGQGGGADTQYF.

The rearrangement joins TRBV12-5 to TRBJ2-6; 10 bases align to TRBD1. V was clipped by 6 bases and J by 0 bases; unmatched bases: 5. Germline V gives CDR1 LGHNT, CDR2 FRNRAP. There are 17 residues in the CDR3. The CDR3: CASGSGTGASGANVLTF. In nucleotides, the CDR3 is TGTGCTAGTGGCTCCGGGACAGGGGCCTCTGGGGCCAACGTCCTGACTTTC.